This T cell receptor (beta chain) came from a study of graft-versus-host responses after intestinal transplantation. TCRdb's table, derived via immunoSEQ multiplex PCR, lists solely in-frame clones and lacks some. The data show 100,000 or so clones, roughly nine tenths seen once. As for this clone: Its target is not known.

The V gene end was trimmed by 3 bases and the J gene end by 10 bases; junction bases not matched to a gene: 3. Per germline, CDR1 LGHNT and CDR2 FRNRAP. There are 14 residues in the CDR3. The sequenced sample was unstimulated CD4+ T cells sorted from spleen or lymph node cells, obtained before intestinal transplant. The chain uses TRBV12-5 and TRBJ1-6; 10 bases line up with TRBD1. This TCR was recovered from a human donor who received an intestinal transplant. The CDR3 reads CASGFGTGESPLHF. The CDR3 nucleotides are TGTGCTAGTGGTTTTGGGACAGGGGAATCACCCCTCCACTTT.